The text below deals with one TCR beta chain. This entry comes from a study of cytomegalovirus exposure and HLA in healthy donors. Among the roughly 120 subjects of the validation cohort, separate from the roughly 600-subject first cohort, were the donors. Method: immunoSEQ multiplex PCR; TCRdb's copy keeps in-frame clones and lacks some. The data hold tens of thousands of clones, with approximately 95% observed a single time. The V gene lost 5 bases and the J gene lost 5 bases, with 12 bases spanning the gap. Germline CDR1 and CDR2: MDHEN and SYDVKM. The CDR3 extends over 14 amino acids. The J gene is TRBJ2-2, the V gene TRBV28; D uncertain. Sequenced sample: PBMCs. The clonotype comes from a man between 18 and 35 years old in good health and CMV-seropositive. The CDR3 loop is CASSPPPRTGELFF. The CDR3 bases are TGTGCCAGCAGTCCCCCCCCGCGGACCGGGGAGCTGTTTTTT.